Listed below are T cell receptor beta chains from one sample, sequenced in a study of beta chain features in type 1 diabetes. TCRdb's copy holds only in-frame clones and misses some; the assay was immunoSEQ multiplex PCR. The table has a few hundred thousand clones, approximately 11% seen once; the top ten hold more than 0.015%. The sample comprised naive CD4+ T cells from blood. All receptors derive from a woman in her twenties or thirties in good health. Each CDR3 is given with its conserved first and last residue. The order of the fields is V gene, D gene, J gene, clone size, CDR3 protein, CDR3 DNA. A D gene is named only where the DNA matches it firmly. Clone size is stated in some rows and not others, as once, few, many or a class when expanded.

TRBV18	TRBD1	TRBJ2-7	few	CASSPDRAGYEQYF	TGTGCCAGCTCACCGGACAGGGCGGGTTACGAGCAGTACTTC
TRBV7-3	TRBD1	TRBJ2-3	.	CASSLLQGGTDTQYF	TGTGCCAGCAGCTTATTACAGGGGGGCACAGATACGCAGTATTTT
TRBV29-1	TRBD1	TRBJ2-3	few	CSVEDQGQGTQYF	TGCAGCGTTGAAGATCAAGGACAGGGGACGCAGTATTTT
TRBV19	TRBD1	TRBJ2-3	.	CASSTPGQGWDTQYF	TGTGCCAGTAGTACCCCGGGACAGGGCTGGGATACGCAGTATTTT
TRBV5-6	.	TRBJ1-5	.	CASSRIDRDSNQPQHF	TGTGCCAGCTCACGGATCGACAGAGATAGCAATCAGCCCCAGCATTTT
TRBV6-1	TRBD1	TRBJ1-1	few	CASSDGQGEEGTEAFF	TGTGCCAGCAGTGATGGACAGGGAGAAGAGGGAACTGAAGCTTTCTTT
TRBV4-2	.	TRBJ2-7	few	CASSQRQATSGEQYF	TGTGCCAGCAGCCAGAGACAGGCTACCTCAGGCGAGCAGTACTTC
TRBV7-2	TRBD1	TRBJ2-1	.	CASSQGQGHYNEQFF	TGTGCCAGCAGCCAGGGACAGGGCCACTACAATGAGCAGTTCTTC
TRBV29-1	.	TRBJ2-1	many	CSVAIGADEQFF	TGCAGCGTTGCAATAGGGGCTGATGAGCAGTTCTTC
TRBV9	TRBD2	TRBJ2-1	few	CASSVSGTSVNEQFF	TGTGCCAGCAGCGTATCCGGGACTAGCGTCAATGAGCAGTTCTTC
TRBV15	.	TRBJ1-5	.	CATSREVGGNQPQHF	TGTGCCACCAGCAGAGAGGTAGGGGGCAATCAGCCCCAGCATTTT
TRBV28	.	TRBJ1-2	few	CASTRARGYGYTF	TGTGCCAGCACCCGTGCCCGGGGCTATGGCTACACCTTC
TRBV10-3	TRBD1	TRBJ2-7	few	CAISPLPPGQGYEQYF	TGTGCCATCAGTCCCCTCCCCCCGGGACAGGGCTACGAGCAGTACTTC
TRBV13	TRBD1	TRBJ2-5	few	CASSSTSRTGEETQYF	TGTGCCAGCAGTTCCACCTCCAGGACAGGGGAGGAGACCCAGTACTTC
TRBV4-2	TRBD1	TRBJ1-2	.	CASSQPGQGFGYTF	TGTGCCAGCAGCCAGCCGGGACAGGGGTTTGGCTACACCTTC
TRBV5-8	TRBD2	TRBJ2-5	.	CASSLGLAGVETQYF	TGTGCCAGCAGCTTGGGACTAGCGGGAGTTGAGACCCAGTACTTC